This entry describes one TCR beta chain. The target antigen is unknown. Germline assignment: CDR1 SNHLY and CDR2 FYNNEI. This CDR3 region has 14 residues. V was clipped by 4 bases and J by 4 bases, with 13 bases between them. The data stem from a study of CD8+ T cells in alopecia areata. Study-wide results and caveats: Scalp sequencing also captures normal skin's resident alphabeta T cells. Possibly as an HLA-related effect, TCR sharing across patients appeared less clear than in mice. Lesional scalp, especially alopecia totalis/universalis, showed higher clonality than normal scalp.

Sorted populations comprised CD4+ and CD8+ T cells obtained from PBMCs. RNA extraction was followed by reverse transcription into cDNA, which acted as the sequencing template. Repertoires were generated with immunoSEQ multiplex PCR, while TCRdb's copy carries only in-frame clones and drops some. Here the sample spans 200,000 or so clones, roughly three fifths being singletons. The origin of this receptor is a human donor in good health. The gene calls are TRBV2 and TRBJ1-2; no definite D call. Input material: CD8+ T cells sorted from blood. Written as DNA, the CDR3 is TGTGCCAGCAGTGGCCTGGATCGAATCTATGGCTACACCTTC. It codes for CASSGLDRIYGYTF.